What follows are 23 T cell receptor beta chains derived from one specimen sequenced in a study of vaccination effects on CD4 cells after COVID-19. The protocol was immunoSEQ multiplex PCR, while the TCRdb copy is restricted to in-frame clones and leaves out a portion. The table has roughly 46,000 clones, 65% to 75% seen once; the top ten hold approximately 5.1%. Investigators separated out CD4+ T cells once approximately 10 days of culture had passed. PCR showed that the person got SARS-CoV-2 infection at some point between March and December 2020. The participants, recipients of two vaccine doses, got either BNT162b2 or mRNA-1273. Their target antigens are unknown. The sample consisted of CD4+ T cells from PBMCs cultured without peptide, taken after COVID-19 vaccination. The origin of the receptors is a human donor who had a prior SARS-CoV-2 infection.

With regard to this clone: One junction end disagrees with the germline gene, perhaps due to a read error. The chain employs TRBV18 and TRBJ2-1, with 9 bases aligning to TRBD2. The V gene's germline CDR1 is KGHSH and CDR2 LQKENI. The CDR3 loop spans 14 amino acids. This CDR3 is CASSPPAGGPRAVF. In DNA, the CDR3 is TGTGCCAGCTCACCACCGGCGGGAGGGCCCCGTGCTGTCTTC.

The chain joins TRBV18 to TRBJ1-1; TRBD1 matches 7 bases. V trimming: 2 bases; J trimming: 4 bases; junction bases outside the gene matches: 4. There are 14 residues in the CDR3. The V gene's germline CDR1 is KGHSH and CDR2 LQKENI. The CDR3 bases are TGTGCCAGCTCACCATTATCAGGGGGCACTGAAGCTTTCTTT. Translation gives CASSPLSGGTEAFF. Full variable domain (outside the CDR3, taken from reference TRBV18 and TRBJ1-1): NAGVMQNPRHLVRRRGQEARLRCSPMKGHSHVYWYRQLPEEGLKFMVYLQKENIIDESGMPKERFSAEFPKEGPSILRIQQVVRGDSAAYFCASSPLSGGTEAFFGQGTRLTVV.

The chain recombines TRBV4-2 with TRBJ2-1; tentatively, D is TRBD1 (6 bases). The V end was cut by 3 bases, the J end by 4 bases, with 13 bases between. The CDR3 is 15 amino acids. From germline, CDR1 is LGHNA and CDR2 YNFKEQ. CDR3 DNA: TGTGCCAGCAGCCAGCGCCGGGACAATTACAATGAGCAGTTCTTC. This gives the protein CASSQRRDNYNEQFF.

The rearrangement uses TRBV18 and TRBJ1-4; 7 nucleotides match TRBD1. The CDR3 is 16 residues long. V shed 3 bases and J 2 bases; nucleotides not matched to a gene: 6. In germline, CDR1 is KGHSH, CDR2 LQKENI. CDR3 coding DNA: TGTGCCAGCTCACCCCGACAGGGCGGGACTAATGAAAAACTGTTTTTT. Translation: CASSPRQGGTNEKLFF.

V is TRBV20-1 and J is TRBJ2-3; unclear D gene. CDR1 and CDR2 from the germline V gene are DFQATT and SNEGSKA (reference sequence). The CDR3 runs 11 residues. CDR3 sequence reads: CSQRAGDTQYF. In nucleotides, the CDR3 is TGCAGCCAACGTGCCGGGGATACGCAGTATTTT.

J is TRBJ2-5 and V is TRBV5-4; D is perhaps TRBD2 (5 bases). Looked up from germline, CDR1 is SGHNT and CDR2 is YYREEE (reference sequence). Between the trimmed V and J ends, which lost 3 bases and 5 bases, there was a span of 14 bases. The CDR3 has 14 amino acids. CDR3 DNA sequence: TGTGCCAGCAGCTCGTACGGGGTGACGGAGACCCAGTACTTC. Translated, it gives CASSSYGVTETQYF.

The V and J genes are TRBV7-2 and TRBJ2-7; TRBD2 matches at 8 bases. The J segment lost 0 bases and the V segment lost 5 bases, leaving 6 bases of the junction unmatched. Per germline, CDR1 SGHTA and CDR2 FQGNSA. The CDR3 contains 15 residues. CDR3 DNA: TGTGCCAGCAGCCCGCGCGGGGGGCTCTCCTACGAGCAGTACTTC. Encoded protein: CASSPRGGLSYEQYF. Full variable domain (remainder filled in from reference TRBV7-2 and TRBJ2-7): GAGVSQSPSNKVTEKGKDVELRCDPISGHTALYWYRQSLGQGLEFLIYFQGNSAPDKSGLPSDRFSAERTGGSVSTLTIQRTQQEDSAVYLCASSPRGGLSYEQYFGPGTRLTVT.

This sequence joins TRBV6-4 and TRBJ2-7; 8 positions match TRBD2. The CDR3 has 15 residues. Trimming took 4 bases from V and 2 from J; bases not matched to a gene: 7. From germline, CDR1 is MRHNA and CDR2 SNTAGT. DNA of the CDR3: TGTGCCAGCAGTGCTGAAGCGGGGGATACCTACGAGCAGTACTTC. This sequence encodes CASSAEAGDTYEQYF.

The chain employs TRBV11-3 and TRBJ2-7; possible D gene TRBD1, 6 bases. The V gene's germline CDR1 is SGHNT and CDR2 YENEEA. The CDR3 is made up of 15 amino acids. Trimming cost V 5 bases and J 6 bases, with 20 bases left between them. CDR3 nucleotides: TGTGCCAGCAGCCTTGCAGGGGCCCCCTATGGCGAGCAGTACTTC. Protein product: CASSLAGAPYGEQYF.

The sample holds a few counts of this clone. The chain employs TRBV29-1 and TRBJ2-5; TRBD2 aligns across 8 bases. Unmatched junction bases numbered 8, after V lost 4 bases and J lost 4 bases. The germline V gene has CDR1 SQVTM and CDR2 ANQGSEA. The CDR3 is 14 residues long. The CDR3 nucleotides read TGCAGCGTTGTTCCGGGAGGGCCTCCAGAGACCCAGTACTTC. Protein sequence: CSVVPGGPPETQYF.

There are a few counts of this clone. The chain joins TRBV19 to TRBJ2-1; 7 bases agree with TRBD1. The V gene's germline CDR1 is LNHDA and CDR2 SQIVND (reference sequence). This CDR3 spans 16 amino acids. The V gene end was trimmed by 5 bases and the J gene end by 1 base; junction bases not matched to a gene: 8. The CDR3 region has the DNA TGTGCCAGTAGTCTCCCACCGGGACAGTCCTACAATGAGCAGTTCTTC. It is translated as CASSLPPGQSYNEQFF.

V usage is TRBV7-2 and J usage is TRBJ2-3; 12 bases match TRBD1. The germline V gene has CDR1 SGHTA and CDR2 FQGNSA. Trimming at V came to 5 bases and at J to 8 bases, leaving 11 bases not matched to a gene. The CDR3 consists of 16 residues. The CDR3 loop is CASSAEGGTGGITQYF. The CDR3 DNA sequence: TGTGCCAGCAGCGCGGAGGGTGGGACAGGGGGCATTACGCAGTATTTT.

The chain links TRBV6-6 to TRBJ2-5; D is ambiguous. The ends were cut back, 2 bases at V and 2 bases at J, with 3 bases in the middle. The CDR3 runs 12 residues. The germline V gene has CDR1 MNHNY and CDR2 SVGAGI (reference sequence). The CDR3 DNA reads as TGTGCCAGCAGTTACGTTCAAGAGACCCAGTACTTC. This gives the protein CASSYVQETQYF.

The chain joins TRBV15 to TRBJ2-3; D might be TRBD1 (5 bases). The CDR3 covers 13 residues. The V gene lost 9 bases and the J gene lost 6 bases, with 16 bases spanning the gap. Germline values: CDR1 LNHNV, CDR2 YYDKDF (reference sequence). The CDR3 bases are TGTGCCACAGGGGCCCCATTGTCTGATACGCAGTATTTT. It yields the protein CATGAPLSDTQYF.

The V call is TRBV4-2, the J call TRBJ2-1, with 11 bases fitting TRBD2. CDR1 and CDR2 from the germline V gene are LGHNA and YNFKEQ. The CDR3 consists of 18 residues. With V trimmed by 9 bases and J by 5 bases, 18 bases remained unmatched. The CDR3 spells CASTRQGGTSGKDNEQFF. The CDR3, as DNA: TGTGCCAGTACCCGACAGGGGGGGACTAGCGGAAAAGACAATGAGCAGTTCTTC.

This chain joins TRBV5-4 and TRBJ2-5; no firm D call. From germline, CDR1 is SGHNT and CDR2 YYREEE (reference sequence). Trimming pared 2 bases from V and 7 bases from J, leaving 15 bases between. The CDR3 runs 14 residues. CDR3 bases: TGTGCCAGCAGCTTCCCGCTAGGAGAAGGGACCCAGTACTTC. Translating it yields CASSFPLGEGTQYF.

The chain couples TRBV15 to TRBJ2-5; TRBD1 is a possible D gene (6 bases). V lost 1 base and J lost 4, with 7 bases in between. This CDR3 contains 13 residues. Per germline, CDR1 LNHNV and CDR2 YYDKDF (reference sequence). The CDR3 sequence: CATSRARGETQYF. CDR3 coding DNA: TGTGCCACCAGCAGAGCCAGGGGAGAGACCCAGTACTTC.

The V and J genes are TRBV28 and TRBJ1-5; D is uncertain. This CDR3 has 14 amino acids. V lost 6 bases, J lost 0 bases, and 9 bases lay in between. Germline V gene data show CDR1 as MDHEN and CDR2 as SYDVKM. CDR3 bases: TGTGCCAGCAGATCGAGCTATAGCAATCAGCCCCAGCATTTT. Amino acids: CASRSSYSNQPQHF.

This clone has just a few counts. This chain links TRBV2 with TRBJ2-6; 7 bases match TRBD1. This CDR3 spans 15 amino acids. CDR1 is SNHLY and CDR2 is FYNNEI in the germline V gene. V trimming: 9 bases; J trimming: 0 bases; junction bases outside the gene matches: 5. CDR3 sequence reads: CASRTGASGANVLTF. The CDR3 DNA reads as TGTGCCAGTAGAACAGGGGCCTCTGGGGCCAACGTCCTGACTTTC.

This clone was picked up one time. This sample includes further DNA sequences coding for the same CDR3. This chain connects TRBV2 to TRBJ2-6; D ambiguous. The CDR3 covers 14 residues. V lost 6 bases to trimming and J lost 1 base, with 7 bases between them. Germline V gene lookup returns CDR1 SNHLY and CDR2 FYNNEI. This CDR3 reads CASSPESGANVLTF. The DNA of the CDR3 is TGTGCCAGCAGCCCTGAATCTGGGGCCAACGTCCTGACTTTC.

This clone qualifies as medium-sized. V gene TRBV30 combines with J gene TRBJ2-2; D might be TRBD2 (5 bases). The CDR3 has 15 amino acids. V lost 6 bases to trimming and J lost 1 base, with 15 bases between them. CDR1 and CDR2 (germline): GTSNPN, SVGIG (reference sequence). In DNA form, the CDR3 reads TGTGCCTGTCGACCGGGGTCTAAGAACACCGGGGAGCTGTTTTTT. Translating gives CACRPGSKNTGELFF.

This clone was counted only a few times. The chain couples TRBV2 to TRBJ1-5; D ambiguous. V gave up 1 base and J gave up 6 bases, with 7 bases separating them. Germline CDR1 SNHLY, CDR2 FYNNEI. The CDR3 spans 13 residues. CDR3 coding DNA: TGTGCCAGCAGTGAAGATAATGGTCAGCCCCAGCATTTT. This translates into CASSEDNGQPQHF.

V usage is TRBV7-2 and J usage is TRBJ2-7; TRBD1 is a possible D gene (5 bases). The germline CDR1 and CDR2 sequences are SGHTA and FQGNSA. With 2 bases removed from V and 7 bases from J, the gap between germline ends came to 15 bases. The CDR3 is 14 residues long. The CDR3 region has the DNA TGTGCCAGCAGCTTAATGAGACAGTCAGAAGAGCAGTACTTC. Its translation is CASSLMRQSEEQYF.